The clone carrying this T cell receptor (beta chain) occurred a few times. What it binds is not known. This record comes from a study of identical twins. Study-level results: The study found excess low generation probability among twin-shared out-of-frame alpha sequences. Models predicted too little out-of-frame TCR alpha sharing in monozygotic twins.

TCRdb re-analysed the 5' RACE reads in MiXCR, keeping a single row per CDR3 protein. The sample has hundreds of thousands of distinct CDR3 sequences, 18% seen once. This CDR3 region has 12 residues. Germline CDR1 reads DFQATT; CDR2 reads SNEGSKA (reference sequence). V lost 7 bases and J lost 2, with 12 bases in between. The same data also went into a second study, on T cells expressing NK-cell markers. From that paper: Also leading the CD3+CD56-NKG2C+ fraction in a handful of donors were these clonotypes.

The source is a woman between 18 and 29 years old in good health. The gene calls are TRBV20-1 and TRBJ2-7; D is perhaps TRBD1 or TRBD2 (6 bases each). The sequenced material came from PBMCs. In DNA form, the CDR3 reads TGCAGTGTGCAGGGGAGGACCTACGAGCAGTACTTC. Translation: CSVQGRTYEQYF.